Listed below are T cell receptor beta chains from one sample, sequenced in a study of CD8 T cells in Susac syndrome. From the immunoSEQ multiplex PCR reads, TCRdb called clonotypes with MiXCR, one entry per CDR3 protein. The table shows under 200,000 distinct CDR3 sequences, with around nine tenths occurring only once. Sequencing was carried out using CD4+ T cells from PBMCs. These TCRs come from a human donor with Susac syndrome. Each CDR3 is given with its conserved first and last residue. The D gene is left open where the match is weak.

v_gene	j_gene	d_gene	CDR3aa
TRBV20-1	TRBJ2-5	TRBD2	CSARDLRVAGGLETQYF
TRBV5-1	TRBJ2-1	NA	CASSLLGAEGGYNEQFF
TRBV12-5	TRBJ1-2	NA	CASGPRGYTF
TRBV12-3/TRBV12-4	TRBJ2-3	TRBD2	CASLYGGLDTQYF
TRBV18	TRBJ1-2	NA	CASSPSGTGKYGYTF
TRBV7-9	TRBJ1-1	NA	CASIPAKQNTEAFF
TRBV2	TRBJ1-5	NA	CASSPGRGNQPQHF
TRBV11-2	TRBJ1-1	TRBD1	CASSLVEGARAFF
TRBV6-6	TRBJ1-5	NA	CASSPPVSNQPQHF
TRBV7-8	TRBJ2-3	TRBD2	CASSQRSGTSTDTQYF
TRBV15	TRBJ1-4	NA	CATSRDGRANEKLFF
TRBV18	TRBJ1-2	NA	CASSPGRGLDYGYTF
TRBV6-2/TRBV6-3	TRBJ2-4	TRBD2	CASSFFVSGRETKNIQYF
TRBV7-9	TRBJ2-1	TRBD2	CASSPLWTSVNHNEQFF
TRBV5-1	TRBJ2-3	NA	CASSLAGVSTDTQYF
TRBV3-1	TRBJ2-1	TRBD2	CASSHDLAGGGEQFF
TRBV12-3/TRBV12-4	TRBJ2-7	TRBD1	CASSSDRGHEQYF